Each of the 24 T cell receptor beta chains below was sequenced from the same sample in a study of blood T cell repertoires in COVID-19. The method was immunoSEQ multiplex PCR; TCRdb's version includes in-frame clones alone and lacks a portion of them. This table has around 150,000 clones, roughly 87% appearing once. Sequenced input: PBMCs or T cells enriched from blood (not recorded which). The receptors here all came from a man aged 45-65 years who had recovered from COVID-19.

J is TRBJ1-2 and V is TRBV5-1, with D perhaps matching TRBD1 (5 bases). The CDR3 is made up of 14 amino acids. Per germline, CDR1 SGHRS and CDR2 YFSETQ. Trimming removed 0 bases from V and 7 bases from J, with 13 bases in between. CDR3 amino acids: CASSLAGQSSGYTF. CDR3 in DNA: TGCGCCAGCAGCTTGGCCGGACAATCGAGTGGCTACACCTTC.

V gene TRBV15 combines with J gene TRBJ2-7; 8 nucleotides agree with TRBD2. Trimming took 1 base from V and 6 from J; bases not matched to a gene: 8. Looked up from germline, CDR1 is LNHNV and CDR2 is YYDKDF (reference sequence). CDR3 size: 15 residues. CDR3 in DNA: TGTGCCACCAGCAGAGTCCGAAGCGGGAGTGGCGAGCAGTACTTC. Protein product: CATSRVRSGSGEQYF. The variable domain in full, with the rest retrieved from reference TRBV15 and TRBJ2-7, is DAMVIQNPRYQVTQFGKPVTLSCSQTLNHNVMYWYQQKSSQAPKLLFHYYDKDFNNEADTPDNFQSRRPNTSFCFLDIRSPGLGDTAMYLCATSRVRSGSGEQYFGPGTRLTVT.

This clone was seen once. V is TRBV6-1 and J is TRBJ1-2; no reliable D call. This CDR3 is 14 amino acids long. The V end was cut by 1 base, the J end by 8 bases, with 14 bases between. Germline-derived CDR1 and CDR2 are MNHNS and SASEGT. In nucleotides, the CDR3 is TGTGCCAGCAGTGAAGAGACATTTTTTACAGGCTACACCTTC. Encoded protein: CASSEETFFTGYTF.

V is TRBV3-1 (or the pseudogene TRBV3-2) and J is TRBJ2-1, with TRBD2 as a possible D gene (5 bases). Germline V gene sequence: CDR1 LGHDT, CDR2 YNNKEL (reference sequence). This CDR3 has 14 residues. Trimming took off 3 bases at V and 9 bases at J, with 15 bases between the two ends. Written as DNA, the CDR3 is TGTGCCAGCAGCCACGGACTGCCGGGCGGTGAGCAGTTCTTC. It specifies CASSHGLPGGEQFF.

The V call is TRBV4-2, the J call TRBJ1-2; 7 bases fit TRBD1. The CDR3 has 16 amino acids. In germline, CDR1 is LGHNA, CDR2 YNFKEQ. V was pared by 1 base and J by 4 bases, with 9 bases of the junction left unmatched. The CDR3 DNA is TGTGCCAGCAGCCAAGTGTCGGGACAGCTCCTCTATGGCTACACCTTC. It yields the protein CASSQVSGQLLYGYTF.

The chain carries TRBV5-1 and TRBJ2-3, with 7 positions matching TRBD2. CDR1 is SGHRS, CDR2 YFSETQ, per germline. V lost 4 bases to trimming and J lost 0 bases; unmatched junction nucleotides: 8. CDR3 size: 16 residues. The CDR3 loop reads CASSREAGSSTDTQYF. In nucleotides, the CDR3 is TGCGCCAGCAGCCGGGAGGCGGGATCTAGCACAGATACGCAGTATTTT.

CDR3 in DNA: TGTGCCAGCTCACCGGACAGGGTCGAGCAGTACTTC. Translated: CASSPDRVEQYF. V and J are TRBV18 and TRBJ2-7; 8 nucleotides line up with TRBD1. Germline assignment: CDR1 KGHSH and CDR2 LQKENI. This CDR3 comprises 12 residues. V lost 3 bases to trimming and J lost 6 bases; unmatched junction nucleotides: 1.

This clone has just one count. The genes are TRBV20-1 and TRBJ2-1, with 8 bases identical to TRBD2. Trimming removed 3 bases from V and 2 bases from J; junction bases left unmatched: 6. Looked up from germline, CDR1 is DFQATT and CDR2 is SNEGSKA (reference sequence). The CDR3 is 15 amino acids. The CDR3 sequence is CSASRSGSAYNEQFF. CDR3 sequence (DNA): TGCAGTGCTAGTAGGAGCGGGAGCGCCTACAATGAGCAGTTCTTC.

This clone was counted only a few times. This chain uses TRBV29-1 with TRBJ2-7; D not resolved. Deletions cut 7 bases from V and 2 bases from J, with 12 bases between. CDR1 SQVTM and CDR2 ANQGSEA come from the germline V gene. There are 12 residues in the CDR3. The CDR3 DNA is TGCAGCGCTGGGCCGAATACCTACGAGCAGTACTTC. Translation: CSAGPNTYEQYF.

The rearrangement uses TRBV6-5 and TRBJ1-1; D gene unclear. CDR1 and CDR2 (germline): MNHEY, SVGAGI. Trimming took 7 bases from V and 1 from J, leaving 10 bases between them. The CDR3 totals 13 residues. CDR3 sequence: CASKRAPNTEAFF. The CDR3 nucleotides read TGTGCCAGCAAGAGAGCCCCGAACACTGAAGCTTTCTTT.

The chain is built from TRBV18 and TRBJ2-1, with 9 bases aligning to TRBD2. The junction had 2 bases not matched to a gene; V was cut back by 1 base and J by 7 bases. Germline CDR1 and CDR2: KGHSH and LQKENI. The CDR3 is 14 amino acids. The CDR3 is CASSPRRGGNEQFF. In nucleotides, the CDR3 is TGTGCCAGCTCACCACGGCGGGGGGGGAATGAGCAGTTCTTC.

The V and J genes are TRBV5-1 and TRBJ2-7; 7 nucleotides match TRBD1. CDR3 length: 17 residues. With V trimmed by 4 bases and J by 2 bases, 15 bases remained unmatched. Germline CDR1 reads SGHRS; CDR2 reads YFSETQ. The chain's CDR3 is CASSAPGTERATYEQYF. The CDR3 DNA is TGCGCCAGCAGCGCACCCGGGACAGAGCGAGCCACCTACGAGCAGTACTTC.

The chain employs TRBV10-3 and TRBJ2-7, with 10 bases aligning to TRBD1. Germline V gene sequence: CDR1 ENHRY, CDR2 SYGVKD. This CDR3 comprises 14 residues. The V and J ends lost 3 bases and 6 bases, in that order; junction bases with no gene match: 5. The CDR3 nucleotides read TGTGCCATCAGTGATGGGACAGGGGAAGTCGAGCAGTACTTC. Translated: CAISDGTGEVEQYF.

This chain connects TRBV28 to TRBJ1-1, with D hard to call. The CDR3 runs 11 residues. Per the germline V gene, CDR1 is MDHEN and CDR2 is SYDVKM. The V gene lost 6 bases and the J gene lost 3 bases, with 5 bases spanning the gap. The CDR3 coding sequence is TGTGCCAGCAGGAGGTACACTGAAGCTTTCTTT. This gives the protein CASRRYTEAFF.

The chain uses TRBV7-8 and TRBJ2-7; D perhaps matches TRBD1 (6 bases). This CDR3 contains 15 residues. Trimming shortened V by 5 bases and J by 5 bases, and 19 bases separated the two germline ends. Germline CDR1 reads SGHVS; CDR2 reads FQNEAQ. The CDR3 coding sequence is TGTGCCAGCAGCATATTACAGGGAATTAAGGACGAGCAGTACTTC. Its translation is CASSILQGIKDEQYF.

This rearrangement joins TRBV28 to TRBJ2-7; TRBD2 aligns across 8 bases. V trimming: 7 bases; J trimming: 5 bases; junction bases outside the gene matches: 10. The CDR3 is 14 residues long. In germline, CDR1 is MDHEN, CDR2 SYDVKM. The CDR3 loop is CASTLAGGIHEQYF. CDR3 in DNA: TGTGCCAGCACCCTGGCGGGGGGCATACACGAGCAGTACTTC.

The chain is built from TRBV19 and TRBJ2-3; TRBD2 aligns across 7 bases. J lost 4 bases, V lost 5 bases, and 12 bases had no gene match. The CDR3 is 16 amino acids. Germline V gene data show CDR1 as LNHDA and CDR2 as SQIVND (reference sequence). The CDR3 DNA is TGTGCCAGTAGTTTTCGGGCTAGCGGCCTCCCAGATACGCAGTATTTT. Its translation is CASSFRASGLPDTQYF. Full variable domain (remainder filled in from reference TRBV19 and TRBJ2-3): DGGITQSPKYLFRKEGQNVTLSCEQNLNHDAMYWYRQDPGQGLRLIYYSQIVNDFQKGDIAEGYSVSREKKESFPLTVTSAQKNPTAFYLCASSFRASGLPDTQYFGPGTRLTVL.

The CDR3 region has the DNA TGTGCCAGCAGCTTAGCTCAAAAACTGTTTTTT. Translating it yields CASSLAQKLFF. The rearrangement joins TRBV11-2 to TRBJ1-4, with D unresolved. The CDR3 spans 11 residues. Germline CDR1 is SGHAT and CDR2 is FQNNGV. V was shortened by 1 base and J by 9 bases, with 3 bases between the two germline ends. The full variable domain, its missing parts supplied by reference TRBV11-2 and TRBJ1-4, is EAGVAQSPRYKIIEKRQSVAFWCNPISGHATLYWYQQILGQGPKLLIQFQNNGVVDDSQLPKDRFSAERLKGVDSTLKIQPAKLEDSAVYLCASSLAQKLFFGSGTQLSVL.

The CDR3 loop is CATSDPGPNQPQHF. Written as DNA, the CDR3 is TGTGCCACCAGTGATCCGGGTCCAAATCAGCCCCAGCATTTT. The gene calls are TRBV24-1 and TRBJ1-5, with D uncertain. The CDR3 is made up of 14 amino acids. V lost 3 bases, J lost 4 bases, and 9 bases lay in between. CDR1 and CDR2 from the germline V gene are KGHDR and SFDVKD.

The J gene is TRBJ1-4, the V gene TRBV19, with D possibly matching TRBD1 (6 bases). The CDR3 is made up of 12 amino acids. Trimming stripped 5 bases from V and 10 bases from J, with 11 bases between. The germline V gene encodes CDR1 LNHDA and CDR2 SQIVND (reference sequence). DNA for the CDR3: TGTGCCAGTAGTCCGGACAGTGGAAAACTGTTTTTT. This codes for CASSPDSGKLFF.

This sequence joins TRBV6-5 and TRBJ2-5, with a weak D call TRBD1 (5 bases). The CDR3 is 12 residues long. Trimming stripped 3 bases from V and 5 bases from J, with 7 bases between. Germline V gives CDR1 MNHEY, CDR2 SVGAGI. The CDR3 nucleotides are TGTGCCAGCAGTTATAGGGGCGAGACCCAGTACTTC. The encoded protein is CASSYRGETQYF.

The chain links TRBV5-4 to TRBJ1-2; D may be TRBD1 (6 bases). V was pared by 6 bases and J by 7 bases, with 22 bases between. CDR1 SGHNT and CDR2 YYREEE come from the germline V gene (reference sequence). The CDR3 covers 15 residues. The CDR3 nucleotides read TGTGCCAGCACAAAGGGCGGCAGGGGTGTTGGTGGCTACACCTTC. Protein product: CASTKGGRGVGGYTF.

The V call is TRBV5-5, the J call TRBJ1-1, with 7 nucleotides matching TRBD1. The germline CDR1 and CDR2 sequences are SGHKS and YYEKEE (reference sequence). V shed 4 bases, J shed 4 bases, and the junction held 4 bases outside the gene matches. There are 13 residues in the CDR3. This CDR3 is CASSLTGITEAFF. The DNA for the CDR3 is TGTGCCAGCAGCCTGACAGGGATCACTGAAGCTTTCTTT.

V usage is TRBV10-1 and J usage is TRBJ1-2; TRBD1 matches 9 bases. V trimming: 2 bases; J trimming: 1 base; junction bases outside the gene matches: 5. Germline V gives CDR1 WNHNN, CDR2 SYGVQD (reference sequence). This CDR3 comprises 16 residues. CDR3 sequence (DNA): TGCGCCAGCAGTGAGGGACAGGGGACCTTTAACTATGGCTACACCTTC. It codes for CASSEGQGTFNYGYTF.